This TCR beta chain appears in the sequencing data of a study of blood T cell repertoires in COVID-19. Study information: The cDNA or gDNA used as material had been derived from T cells, B-cell-depleted T cells, or PBMCs.

Sequencing used immunoSEQ multiplex PCR; TCRdb keeps in-frame clones, though not all of them. The table shows some 340,000 clones, with less than 90% occurring only once. This CDR3 region has 16 residues. The trim removed 1 base at V and 5 bases at J, leaving 4 bases unmatched. CDR1 is LGHNA and CDR2 is YSLEER in the germline V gene. Enrollees, roughly 18 to 95 years old, lived in 25 or so US areas. Allocation to cohorts depended on clinical history reported by the participants. This TCR was recovered from a woman between 50 and 59 years old who had recovered from COVID-19. The chain joins TRBV4-3 to TRBJ2-6, with 8 bases lining up with TRBD1. The sequenced sample consisted of PBMCs or T cells enriched from blood (not recorded which). CDR3 DNA sequence: TGCGCCAGCAGCCAAGGGGGGACAGGTAGGGCCAACGTCCTGACTTTC. Protein product: CASSQGGTGRANVLTF.